Below, 9 T cell receptor beta chains from the same sample are listed, as sequenced in a study of blood T cell repertoires in COVID-19. TCRdb's table, derived via immunoSEQ multiplex PCR, lists solely in-frame clones and lacks some. The repertoire holds 180,000 or so clones, with more than 65% as singletons. The specimen was PBMCs or T cells enriched from blood (not recorded which). The receptor source for this set is a man in his forties or fifties who had recovered from COVID-19.

The chain combines TRBV12-3 or TRBV12-4 with TRBJ2-3; weak D call: TRBD2 (5 bases). V was clipped by 3 bases and J by 4 bases, with 8 bases between them. CDR3 length: 13 amino acids. CDR3 sequence: CASSLAEADTQYF. The CDR3 DNA follows: TGTGCCAGCAGTTTGGCGGAGGCAGATACGCAGTATTTT.

The chain carries TRBV5-1 and TRBJ1-6; 7 nucleotides align to TRBD1. Germline V gene sequence: CDR1 SGHRS, CDR2 YFSETQ. J was trimmed by 6 bases and V by 0 bases; bases with no gene match: 6. The CDR3 extends over 16 amino acids. CDR3 nucleotide sequence: TGCGCCAGCAGCTTGGAAGTGACAGGGTTTAATTCACCCCTCCACTTT. This gives the protein CASSLEVTGFNSPLHF.

This chain connects TRBV29-1 to TRBJ2-5, with a tentative D call TRBD2 (5 bases). Germline values: CDR1 SQVTM, CDR2 ANQGSEA. V was clipped by 0 bases and J by 0 bases, with 17 bases between them. This CDR3 comprises 17 residues. Here the CDR3 DNA reads TGCAGCGTTGAAGATCTAAGCCGGGGAAGGTACCAAGAGACCCAGTACTTC. Protein product: CSVEDLSRGRYQETQYF.

This clone has only a few counts. The chain carries TRBV28 and TRBJ1-3; D unresolved. This CDR3 comprises 11 residues. The ends were cut back, 8 bases at V and 4 bases at J, with 6 bases in the middle. CDR1 is MDHEN and CDR2 is SYDVKM in the germline V gene. DNA of the CDR3: TGTGCCAGCTACTCGGGAAACACCATATATTTT. As protein: CASYSGNTIYF.

The sample holds one count of this clone. In DNA, the CDR3 is TGTGCCAGCAGCCCATACCAGGGGGCGGAAAACATTCAGTACTTC. Encoded protein: CASSPYQGAENIQYF. The chain combines TRBV7-2 with TRBJ2-4; 8 bases fit TRBD1. Germline loops: CDR1 SGHTA, CDR2 FQGNSA. The length of the CDR3 is 15 residues. V lost 5 bases, J lost 5 bases, and 8 bases stayed unmatched.

This chain connects TRBV5-1 to TRBJ2-5; TRBD1 matches 10 bases. The CDR3 totals 15 residues. Germline CDR1 and CDR2: SGHRS and YFSETQ. V was pared by 4 bases and J by 5 bases, with 8 bases of the junction left unmatched. CDR3 DNA sequence: TGCGCCAGCAGCACCGGACCGGGACAGGGGGAGACCCAGTACTTC. Translating it yields CASSTGPGQGETQYF.

The table lists this clone with a count of one. The genes are TRBV28 and TRBJ2-5; 11 positions agree with TRBD2. The CDR3 contains 16 residues. Unmatched junction bases numbered 14, after V lost 7 bases and J lost 7 bases. Germline CDR1 MDHEN, CDR2 SYDVKM. Here the CDR3 reads CASTPTSGEISVTQYF. In DNA, the CDR3 is TGTGCCAGCACCCCGACTAGCGGGGAGATTAGTGTGACCCAGTACTTC.

J is TRBJ1-6 and V is TRBV2; tentatively, D is TRBD1 (5 bases). Germline loops: CDR1 SNHLY, CDR2 FYNNEI. The CDR3 is 14 amino acids. The V end was cut by 3 bases, the J end by 7 bases, with 10 bases between. CDR3 sequence reads: CASSDMAGNSPLHF. CDR3 nucleotides: TGTGCCAGCAGTGATATGGCAGGGAATTCACCCCTCCACTTT.

V gene TRBV12-3 or TRBV12-4 combines with J gene TRBJ2-5, with D tentatively TRBD2 (6 bases). V lost 2 bases to trimming and J lost 5 bases, with 9 bases between them. The CDR3 loop spans 13 amino acids. This CDR3 reads CASSLRGSETQYF. CDR3 DNA: TGTGCCAGCAGTTTACGGGGGAGCGAGACCCAGTACTTC.